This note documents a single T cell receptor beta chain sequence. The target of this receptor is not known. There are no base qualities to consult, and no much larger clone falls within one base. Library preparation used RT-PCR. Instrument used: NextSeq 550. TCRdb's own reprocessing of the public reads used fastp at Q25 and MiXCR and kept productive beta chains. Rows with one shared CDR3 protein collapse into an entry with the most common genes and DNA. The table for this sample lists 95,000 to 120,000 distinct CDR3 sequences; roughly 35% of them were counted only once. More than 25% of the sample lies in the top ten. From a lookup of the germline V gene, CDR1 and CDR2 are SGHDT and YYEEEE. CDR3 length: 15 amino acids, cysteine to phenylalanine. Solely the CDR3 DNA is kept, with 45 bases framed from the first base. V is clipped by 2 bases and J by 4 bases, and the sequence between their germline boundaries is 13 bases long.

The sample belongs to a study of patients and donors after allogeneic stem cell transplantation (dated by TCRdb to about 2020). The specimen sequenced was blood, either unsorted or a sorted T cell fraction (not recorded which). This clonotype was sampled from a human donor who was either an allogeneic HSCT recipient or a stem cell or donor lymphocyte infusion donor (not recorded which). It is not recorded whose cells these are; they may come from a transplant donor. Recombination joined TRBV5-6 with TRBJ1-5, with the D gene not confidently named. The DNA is TGTGCCAGCAGCTTCGGCCCGGAGCTTAATCAGCCCCAGCATTTT. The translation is CASSFGPELNQPQHF.